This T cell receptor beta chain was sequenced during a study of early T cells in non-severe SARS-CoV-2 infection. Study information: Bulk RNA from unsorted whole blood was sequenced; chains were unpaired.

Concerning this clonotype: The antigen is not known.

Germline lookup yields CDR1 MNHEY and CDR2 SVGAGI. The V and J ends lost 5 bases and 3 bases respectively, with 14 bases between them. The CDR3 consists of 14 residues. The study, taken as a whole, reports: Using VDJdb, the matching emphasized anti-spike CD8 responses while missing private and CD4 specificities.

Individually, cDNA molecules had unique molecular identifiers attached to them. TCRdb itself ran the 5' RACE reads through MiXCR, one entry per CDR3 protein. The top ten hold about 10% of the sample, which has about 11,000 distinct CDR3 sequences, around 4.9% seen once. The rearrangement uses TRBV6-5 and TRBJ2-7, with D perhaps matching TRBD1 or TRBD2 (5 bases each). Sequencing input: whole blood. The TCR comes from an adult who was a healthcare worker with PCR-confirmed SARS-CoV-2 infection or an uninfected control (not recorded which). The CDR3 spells CASSPQEAFYEQYF. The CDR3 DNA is TGTGCCAGCAGTCCACAGGAGGCTTTCTACGAGCAGTACTTC.